Detailed here is one TCR beta chain. Its matching antigen is unknown. The isolated RNA, all of it, was reverse transcribed, so expressed TCRB transcripts were what got sequenced. Sequenced by immunoSEQ multiplex PCR; TCRdb stores in-frame clones only, minus some. This sample yields 970,000 or so clones, of which roughly 17% are seen a single time; 0.02% to 0.03% belongs to the top ten. The CDR3 has 14 residues. V shed 0 bases and J shed 5 bases, with 7 bases lying between them. Germline V gene data show CDR1 as WNHNN and CDR2 as SYGVQD (reference sequence). This record belongs to a study of beta chain features in type 1 diabetes. General study findings and limits: Patients with type 1 diabetes carried fewer insertions and had more deletions at their VDJ junctions. Using cDNA template may skew counts toward highly expressing activated cells.

The chain employs TRBV10-1 and TRBJ2-2; D is undetermined. Source material: naive CD4+ T cells from blood. The TCR comes from a young woman in good health. This chain's CDR3 is CASSESDWTGELFF. In DNA form, the CDR3 reads TGCGCCAGCAGTGAGTCCGACTGGACCGGGGAGCTGTTTTTT.